The 24 T cell receptor beta chains below were found in one sample sequenced in a study of cytomegalovirus exposure and HLA in healthy donors. Use of 60 Vbeta and 13 Jbeta primers characterized the PCR. Assay used: immunoSEQ multiplex PCR; TCRdb lists only in-frame clones, some missing. The table includes some 110,000 clones, over 8% detected once. The material sequenced was PBMCs. The origin of the receptors is a man younger than 45 in good health and CMV-seronegative.

There are a few counts of this clone. The chain couples TRBV6-6 to TRBJ1-5; unclear D gene. The V gene's germline CDR1 is MNHNY and CDR2 SVGAGI (reference sequence). The CDR3 loop spans 15 amino acids. Trimming shortened V by 0 bases and J by 6 bases, and 12 bases separated the two germline ends. CDR3 DNA: TGTGCCAGCAGTTACTCTGTAGAGATTCGTCAGCCCCAGCATTTT. Protein: CASSYSVEIRQPQHF.

This rearrangement joins TRBV6-6 to TRBJ1-3, with 8 nucleotides matching TRBD1. Per the germline V gene, CDR1 is MNHNY and CDR2 is SVGAGI (reference sequence). The length of the CDR3 is 12 residues. V trimming: 8 bases; J trimming: 3 bases; junction bases outside the gene matches: 0. The CDR3 nucleotides read TGTGCCAGCGGGACAGGTGGAAACACCATATATTTT. Its protein product is CASGTGGNTIYF.

The rearrangement uses TRBV5-1 and TRBJ2-1, with 8 bases matching TRBD2. The CDR3 covers 14 residues. CDR1 and CDR2 (germline): SGHRS, YFSETQ. V gave up 4 bases and J gave up 8 bases; unmatched junction bases: 8. The CDR3 coding sequence is TGCGCCAGCAGCCCCAAGCGGGAGTTGCATGAGCAGTTCTTC. It codes for CASSPKRELHEQFF.

This clone appeared a few times. The chain recombines TRBV10-1 with TRBJ2-7; TRBD1 is a possible D gene (5 bases). The CDR3 spans 14 residues. Trimming pared 6 bases from V and 5 bases from J, leaving 17 bases between. Germline V gene lookup returns CDR1 WNHNN and CDR2 SYGVQD (reference sequence). CDR3: CASSLTGIPDEQYF. CDR3 in DNA: TGCGCCAGCAGCTTAACAGGAATCCCTGACGAGCAGTACTTC.

The gene calls are TRBV5-6 and TRBJ2-7, with 10 positions matching TRBD1. This CDR3 contains 14 residues. Trimming at V came to 4 bases and at J to 1 base, leaving 2 bases not matched to a gene. The V gene's germline CDR1 is SGHDT and CDR2 YYEEEE. CDR3 loop: CASSRGQGSYEQYF. CDR3 bases: TGTGCCAGCAGCCGGGGACAGGGGTCCTACGAGCAGTACTTC.

In its sample, this clone was seen a few times. Other DNA sequences in the same sample also yield this CDR3. The chain combines TRBV27 with TRBJ1-1, with a weak D call TRBD1 (6 bases). CDR1 is MNHEY, CDR2 SMNVEV, per germline (reference sequence). The CDR3 contains 13 residues. The V end was cut by 5 bases, the J end by 0 bases, with 7 bases between. The DNA for the CDR3 is TGTGCCAGCAGTGGACAGCTGAACACTGAAGCTTTCTTT. Its translation is CASSGQLNTEAFF.

The chain is built from TRBV5-1 and TRBJ2-7; TRBD2 agrees at 10 bases. This CDR3 spans 15 amino acids. Looked up from germline, CDR1 is SGHRS and CDR2 is YFSETQ. V lost 0 bases to trimming and J lost 2 bases; unmatched junction nucleotides: 2. CDR3 amino acids: CASSLGLAGAYEQYF. DNA for the CDR3: TGCGCCAGCAGCTTGGGCCTAGCGGGAGCCTACGAGCAGTACTTC.

This clone showed up just a few times. The rearrangement links TRBV7-9 to TRBJ2-1; D possibly corresponds to TRBD1 (5 bases). CDR1 is SEHNR, CDR2 FQNEAQ, per germline (reference sequence). Trimming removed 6 bases from V and 4 bases from J, with 16 bases in between. This CDR3 region has 15 residues. The CDR3 region is CASRPIKGPYNEQFF. The DNA for the CDR3 is TGTGCCAGCAGACCGATAAAGGGGCCGTACAATGAGCAGTTCTTC.

This clone counts as medium-sized (0.01 to 0.1%). V and J are TRBV14 and TRBJ2-1; D not resolved. The CDR3 has 13 residues. Germline V gene sequence: CDR1 SGHDN, CDR2 FVKESK. Trimming removed 1 base from V and 8 bases from J, with 9 bases in between. CDR3 sequence reads: CASSQVSPDEQFF. CDR3 nucleotide sequence: TGTGCCAGCAGCCAAGTTTCCCCCGATGAGCAGTTCTTC. Based on the CDR3 plus reference TRBV14 and TRBJ2-1, the full variable domain is EAGVTQFPSHSVIEKGQTVTLRCDPISGHDNLYWYRRVMGKEIKFLLHFVKESKQDESGMPNNRFLAERTGGTYSTLKVQPAELEDSGVYFCASSQVSPDEQFFGPGTRLTVL.

This clone occurred a few times. Additional DNA sequences in this sample encode the identical CDR3. CDR3 sequence (DNA): TGTGCCAGCAGAAAAGGGGGCAGCAATCAGCCCCAGCATTTT. It specifies CASRKGGSNQPQHF. The chain joins TRBV28 to TRBJ1-5, with 7 positions matching TRBD1. The V gene end was trimmed by 6 bases and the J gene end by 1 base; junction bases not matched to a gene: 3. The CDR3 sequence is 14 residues long. The germline CDR1 and CDR2 sequences are MDHEN and SYDVKM.

This clone was observed a handful of times. V and J are TRBV10-1 and TRBJ2-7, with TRBD1 matching over 10 bases. Per the germline V gene, CDR1 is WNHNN and CDR2 is SYGVQD (reference sequence). This CDR3 comprises 14 residues. The V gene end was trimmed by 5 bases and the J gene end by 1 base; junction bases not matched to a gene: 2. The CDR3 nucleotides are TGCGCCAGCAGTCCGGGACAGGGGTCCTACGAGCAGTACTTC. Residues: CASSPGQGSYEQYF.

This clone has only a few counts. Other nucleotide sequences in the sample specify the same CDR3. The rearrangement uses TRBV30 and TRBJ1-5, with D maybe TRBD1 (5 bases). This CDR3 has 14 residues. Trimming took 0 bases from V and 3 from J, leaving 9 bases between them. Germline V CDR1 and CDR2: GTSNPN, SVGIG (reference sequence). CDR3 protein: CAWSVSGSNQPQHF. CDR3 DNA: TGTGCCTGGAGTGTTTCAGGGTCCAATCAGCCCCAGCATTTT.

The genes are TRBV7-9 and TRBJ1-1; TRBD1 aligns across 9 bases. Germline loops: CDR1 SEHNR, CDR2 FQNEAQ (reference sequence). The CDR3 spans 14 residues. J lost 10 bases, V lost 2 bases, and 8 bases had no gene match. Here the CDR3 reads CASSLTLGTGLAFF. The CDR3 region has the DNA TGTGCCAGCAGCTTAACTCTCGGGACAGGGTTAGCTTTCTTT.

The genes are TRBV14 and TRBJ2-7, with D possibly matching TRBD1 (7 bases). The CDR3 totals 12 residues. Trimming removed 5 bases at V and 6 bases at J, with 11 bases between. CDR1 and CDR2 from the germline V gene are SGHDN and FVKESK. The CDR3 is CASSSGGPEQYF. As DNA, the CDR3 is TGTGCCAGCAGCTCAGGGGGGCCCGAGCAGTACTTC.

The CDR3 DNA is TGTGCCAGCAGCCAAGATCGCGGGGGAAGCACAGATACGCAGTATTTT. As protein: CASSQDRGGSTDTQYF. This chain connects TRBV4-2 to TRBJ2-3, with 7 bases aligning to TRBD2. With 0 bases clipped from V and 0 bases from J, the junction kept 3 bases outside the gene matches. The CDR3 contains 16 residues. Germline CDR1 and CDR2: LGHNA and YNFKEQ.

V is TRBV6-1 and J is TRBJ1-4; weak D call: TRBD1 (6 bases). From germline, CDR1 is MNHNS and CDR2 SASEGT. V lost 0 bases, J lost 8 bases, and 10 bases lay in between. This CDR3 spans 14 amino acids. This CDR3 reads CASSEAGGVEKLFF. The CDR3, as DNA: TGTGCCAGCAGTGAAGCAGGGGGGGTAGAAAAACTGTTTTTT.

The chain carries TRBV2 and TRBJ2-1, with a tentative D call TRBD2 (6 bases). There are 18 residues in the CDR3. From germline, CDR1 is SNHLY and CDR2 FYNNEI. Between the trimmed V and J ends, which lost 6 bases and 5 bases, there was a span of 26 bases. CDR3 nucleotides: TGTGCCAGCAGAGGAGGGCACCCGGGACTTACCGGGGACAATGAGCAGTTCTTC. It encodes CASRGGHPGLTGDNEQFF.

This clone was observed a handful of times. CDR3 in DNA: TGTGCCAGTACGACGACGATAGCCAATCAGCCCCAGCATTTT. Translation: CASTTTIANQPQHF. The gene calls are TRBV19 and TRBJ1-5, with D hard to call. Trimming removed 7 bases from V and 3 bases from J, with 13 bases in between. The CDR3 spans 14 residues. Germline V gene sequence: CDR1 LNHDA, CDR2 SQIVND (reference sequence).

This clone was observed a few times. The genes are TRBV11-3 and TRBJ2-3, with D hard to call. CDR1 SGHNT and CDR2 YENEEA come from the germline V gene. The CDR3 runs to 14 residues. Trimming left V 2 bases short and J 3 bases short, with 9 bases between. CDR3: CASSLTSVTDTQYF. The CDR3 region has the DNA TGTGCCAGCAGCTTAACTTCGGTTACAGATACGCAGTATTTT. Drawing the rest from reference TRBV11-3 and TRBJ2-3, the complete variable domain is EAGVVQSPRYKIIEKKQPVAFWCNPISGHNTLYWYLQNLGQGPELLIRYENEEAVDDSQLPKDRFSAERLKGVDSTLKIQPAELGDSAVYLCASSLTSVTDTQYFGPGTRLTVL.

The rearrangement joins TRBV6-1 to TRBJ2-5, with D possibly being TRBD2 (5 bases). This CDR3 spans 13 amino acids. Per germline, CDR1 MNHNS and CDR2 SASEGT. V dropped 6 bases and J dropped 4 bases, with 12 bases sitting between them. The CDR3 DNA follows: TGTGCCAGCAGGGAACAAGGGAGAGAGACCCAGTACTTC. It translates to CASREQGRETQYF.

The table lists this clone with a few counts. Other DNA variants within this sample encode the same CDR3. V is TRBV5-1 and J is TRBJ1-1; D is ambiguous. The CDR3 runs 14 residues. V was shortened by 3 bases and J by 1 base, with 10 bases between the two germline ends. CDR1 and CDR2 from the germline V gene are SGHRS and YFSETQ. The CDR3 DNA reads as TGCGCCAGCAGCTCCTCCTCCGGGAACACTGAAGCTTTCTTT. This encodes CASSSSSGNTEAFF. Full variable domain (outside the CDR3, taken from reference TRBV5-1 and TRBJ1-1): KAGVTQTPRYLIKTRGQQVTLSCSPISGHRSVSWYQQTPGQGLQFLFEYFSETQRNKGNFPGRFSGRQFSNSRSEMNVSTLELGDSALYLCASSSSSGNTEAFFGQGTRLTVV.

This clone was seen only a few times. The same CDR3 can be traced to other DNA sequences in this sample. This chain joins TRBV30 and TRBJ1-1; possibly TRBD1 for D (6 bases). The CDR3 has 15 amino acids. Germline CDR1 and CDR2: GTSNPN and SVGIG (reference sequence). Trimming cost V 4 bases and J 1 base, with 16 bases left between them. The CDR3 DNA follows: TGTGCCTGGAAGCTCACAGGGCTTCCGAACACTGAAGCTTTCTTT. Translation gives CAWKLTGLPNTEAFF.

The CDR3 coding sequence is TGCGCCAGCAGCCGTACGACAGGCGCAACTAATGAAAAACTGTTTTTT. Translated: CASSRTTGATNEKLFF. This sequence joins TRBV4-1 and TRBJ1-4, with D maybe TRBD1 (6 bases). The V end was cut by 4 bases, the J end by 0 bases, with 12 bases between. This CDR3 contains 16 residues. CDR1 MGHRA and CDR2 YSYEKL come from the germline V gene.

The CDR3 protein is CASSLGRETQYF. The DNA for the CDR3 is TGTGCCAGCAGCTTAGGGAGAGAGACCCAGTACTTC. This chain connects TRBV5-4 to TRBJ2-5, with D possibly matching TRBD2 (5 bases). The CDR3 is 12 amino acids. CDR1 SGHNT and CDR2 YYREEE come from the germline V gene (reference sequence). V was cut by 2 bases and J by 4 bases, with 6 bases left in between.